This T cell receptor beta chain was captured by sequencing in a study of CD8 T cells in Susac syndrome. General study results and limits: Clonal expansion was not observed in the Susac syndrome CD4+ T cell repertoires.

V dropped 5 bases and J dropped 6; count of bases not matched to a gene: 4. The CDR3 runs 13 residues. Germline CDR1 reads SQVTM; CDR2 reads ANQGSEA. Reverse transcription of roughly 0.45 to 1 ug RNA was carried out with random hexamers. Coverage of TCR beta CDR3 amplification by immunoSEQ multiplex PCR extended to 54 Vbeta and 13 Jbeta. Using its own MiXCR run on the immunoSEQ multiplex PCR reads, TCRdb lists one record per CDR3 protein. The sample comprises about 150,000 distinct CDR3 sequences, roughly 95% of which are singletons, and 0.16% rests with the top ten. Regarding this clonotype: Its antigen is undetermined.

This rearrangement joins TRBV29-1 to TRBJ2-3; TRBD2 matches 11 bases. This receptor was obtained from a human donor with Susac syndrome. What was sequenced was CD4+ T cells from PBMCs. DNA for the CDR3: TGCAGCGTTCCCCGGACTAGCGGGGATACGCAGTATTTT. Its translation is CSVPRTSGDTQYF.